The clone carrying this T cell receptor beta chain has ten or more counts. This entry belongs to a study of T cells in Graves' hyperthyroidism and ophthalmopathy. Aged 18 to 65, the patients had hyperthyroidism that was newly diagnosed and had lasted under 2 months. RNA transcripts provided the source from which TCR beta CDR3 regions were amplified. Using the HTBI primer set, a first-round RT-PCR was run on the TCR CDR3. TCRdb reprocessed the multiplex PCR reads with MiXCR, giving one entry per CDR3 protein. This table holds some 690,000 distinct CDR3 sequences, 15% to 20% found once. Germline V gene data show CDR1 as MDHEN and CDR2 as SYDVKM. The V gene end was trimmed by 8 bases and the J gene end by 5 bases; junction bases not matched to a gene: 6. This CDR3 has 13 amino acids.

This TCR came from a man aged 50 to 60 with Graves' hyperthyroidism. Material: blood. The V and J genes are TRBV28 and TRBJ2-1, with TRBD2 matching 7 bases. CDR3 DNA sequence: TGTGCCAGCGCTGAGGGAGGGGACAATGAGCAGTTCTTC. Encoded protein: CASAEGGDNEQFF.